Presented here are 25 T cell receptor beta chains from one specimen sequenced in a study of T cells in Graves' hyperthyroidism and ophthalmopathy (dated by TCRdb to between 2018 and 2021). The method was multiplex PCR. Sequencing was performed on an Illumina HiSeq 2000. Amplification of TCR beta CDR3 regions was carried out from RNA transcripts. A first-round RT-PCR of the TCR CDR3 used the HTBI primer set with the Qiagen OneStep RT-PCR kit. TCRdb reanalyzed the raw reads on its own, using fastp at Q25 for trimming and MiXCR for clone calling, and kept in-frame beta chains. Rows are unified per CDR3 protein, each entry keeping the most common DNA and genes. The sample has 500,000 to 600,000 distinct CDR3 sequences on record, about 43% of them singletons. Around 7.7% of the sample goes to the ten largest clones. Specimen: peripheral blood or thyroid tissue (not recorded which). The receptors derive from a woman aged 18 to 35 with Graves' hyperthyroidism.

Details on this clonotype: A much larger clone differs from this one at a single base, so this may be a read error. The chain carries TRBV25-1 and TRBJ1-1; the D gene is possibly TRBD1 (5 bases). CDR3 length: 13 residues. CDR1 MGHDK and CDR2 SYGVNS come from the germline V gene. As DNA, the CDR3 is TGTGCCAGCAGTTTAGGTCCGGACACTGAAGCTCTCTTT. Its translation: CASSLGPDTEALF.

This clonotype was seen repeatedly, ten times or more. Germline and junction disagree at one end, which may indicate a read error. The chain employs TRBV7-3 and TRBJ1-1; the D gene is possibly TRBD1 (5 bases). Germline CDR1 reads SGHTA; CDR2 reads FQGTGA. This CDR3 is built from 13 residues. The CDR3 bases are TGTGCTAGCAGCCCGACAGTGAACACTGAAGCTTTCTTT. Translated: CASSPTVNTEAFF.

The V and J genes are TRBV29-1 and TRBJ2-7; TRBD2 matches at 10 bases. V trimming: 6 bases; J trimming: 8 bases; junction bases outside the gene matches: 10. Germline V gene lookup returns CDR1 SQVTM and CDR2 ANQGSEA. The CDR3 runs 13 residues. Here the CDR3 reads CSVSGLAGVKQYF. CDR3 coding DNA: TGCAGCGTGAGTGGGCTAGCGGGAGTAAAGCAGTACTTC.

The V and J genes are TRBV13 and TRBJ2-7, with 7 bases aligning to TRBD2. The CDR3 runs to 15 residues. With V trimmed by 6 bases and J by 0 bases, 8 bases remained unmatched. Germline V gives CDR1 PRHDT, CDR2 FYEKMQ (reference sequence). CDR3 residues: CASRIAGGSSYEQYF. CDR3 in DNA: TGTGCCAGCAGGATAGCGGGCGGCAGCTCCTACGAGCAGTACTTC.

This clonotype appeared many times. CDR3 sequence: CATSSGGGYPETQYF. CDR3 sequence (DNA): TGTGCCACCAGTAGCGGGGGAGGTTACCCAGAGACCCAGTACTTC. V is TRBV19 and J is TRBJ2-5; 9 bases agree with TRBD2. V lost 10 bases, J lost 4 bases, and 13 bases stayed unmatched. In germline, CDR1 is LNHDA, CDR2 SQIVND (reference sequence). CDR3 size: 15 residues.

This clonotype was detected ten times or more. The rearrangement joins TRBV29-1 to TRBJ1-1; D remains ambiguous. The germline V and J ends were trimmed by 7 bases and 6 bases, with 12 bases remaining between them. From germline, CDR1 is SQVTM and CDR2 ANQGSEA. The CDR3 is 11 amino acids. CDR3 sequence (DNA): TGCAGCGCCCGCTTGCAAGCTGAAGCTTTCTTT. Protein product: CSARLQAEAFF.

Ten or more counts support this clonotype. V gene TRBV18 combines with J gene TRBJ1-5, with D tentatively TRBD1 (5 bases). Per the germline V gene, CDR1 is KGHSH and CDR2 is LQKENI. The length of the CDR3 is 13 residues. V was clipped by 8 bases and J by 4 bases, with 12 bases between them. The CDR3 nucleotides read TGTGCCAGCAGCGGGGGAGGGAATCAGCCCCAGCATTTT. Its protein is CASSGGGNQPQHF.

This clonotype was observed many times. The chain combines TRBV7-2 with TRBJ1-6; weak D call: TRBD1 (5 bases). The ends were cut back, 1 base at V and 11 bases at J, with 15 bases in the middle. Germline CDR1 and CDR2: SGHTA and FQGNSA. CDR3 length equals 15 residues. DNA of the CDR3: TGTGCCAGCAGCTTAGAGGGACCGGCCCAGGCACCCCTCCACTTT. It translates to CASSLEGPAQAPLHF.

The chain joins TRBV15 to TRBJ1-5, with no clear D. Deletions cut 2 bases from V and 10 bases from J, with 3 bases between. The CDR3 length is 10 residues. Germline CDR1 LNHNV, CDR2 YYDKDF (reference sequence). CDR3 in amino acids: CATSRSPQHF. The CDR3 DNA is TGTGCCACCAGCAGATCCCCCCAGCATTTT.

The chain combines TRBV9 with TRBJ2-7; TRBD2 might be the D (5 bases). This CDR3 is 14 amino acids long. Germline assignment: CDR1 SGDLS and CDR2 YYNGEE. V gave up 7 bases and J gave up 4 bases, with 18 bases separating them. The CDR3 reads CASSTSDSEYEQYF. In DNA, the CDR3 is TGTGCCAGCTCTACCAGCGATAGCGAATACGAGCAGTACTTC. Looking up the rest from reference TRBV9 and TRBJ2-7 gives the full variable domain: DSGVTQTPKHLITATGQRVTLRCSPRSGDLSVYWYQQSLDQGLQFLIQYYNGEERAKGNILERFSAQQFPDLHSELNLSSLELGDSALYFCASSTSDSEYEQYFGPGTRLTVT.

V and J are TRBV10-3 and TRBJ2-2; perhaps D is TRBD1 or TRBD2 (6 bases each). CDR1 and CDR2 (germline): ENHRY, SYGVKD. The V end was cut by 9 bases, the J end by 3 bases, with 17 bases between. The length of the CDR3 is 15 residues. The CDR3 loop reads CAMGARGRDTGELFF. The CDR3 DNA is TGTGCCATGGGGGCTCGGGGGCGCGACACCGGGGAGCTGTTTTTT.

The chain has TRBV7-6 and TRBJ2-5; D remains unclear. The V and J ends lost 5 bases and 4 bases respectively, with 11 bases between them. Germline CDR1 is SGHVS and CDR2 is FNYEAQ. CDR3 length: 13 residues. This CDR3 reads CASSHPAGETQYF. The CDR3 region has the DNA TGTGCCAGCAGCCACCCCGCAGGAGAGACCCAGTACTTC.

This clonotype was counted many times. This chain joins TRBV12-3 or TRBV12-4 and TRBJ2-5; D gene unclear. The CDR3 has 15 amino acids. Trimming shortened V by 1 base and J by 5 bases, and 14 bases separated the two germline ends. CDR3 region: CASSLEALPFETQYF. The CDR3 DNA is TGTGCCAGCAGTTTAGAGGCACTTCCTTTTGAGACCCAGTACTTC.

This clonotype was seen repeatedly, ten times or more. The J gene is TRBJ2-7, the V gene TRBV20-1, with 14 bases identical to TRBD2. Germline values: CDR1 DFQATT, CDR2 SNEGSKA (reference sequence). This CDR3 is 18 amino acids long. V lost 2 bases to trimming and J lost 3 bases; unmatched junction nucleotides: 12. The CDR3 loop reads CSARPPPGTSGSNYEQYF. CDR3 DNA sequence: TGCAGTGCTAGACCGCCTCCCGGGACTAGCGGGAGCAACTACGAGCAGTACTTC.

This clonotype has just one count. This chain connects TRBV7-8 to TRBJ1-6; 9 nucleotides match TRBD1. Germline V gives CDR1 SGHVS, CDR2 FQNEAQ. This CDR3 is built from 16 residues. The J segment lost 8 bases and the V segment lost 1 base, leaving 6 bases of the junction unmatched. The chain's CDR3 is CASSLGPGTGYSPLHF. The CDR3 bases are TGTGCCAGCAGCTTAGGTCCGGGGACAGGGTATTCACCCCTCCACTTT.

Ten or more counts support this clonotype. The chain couples TRBV2 to TRBJ2-5; unclear D gene. Germline CDR1 SNHLY, CDR2 FYNNEI. This CDR3 spans 12 amino acids. Trimming took 8 bases from V and 0 from J, leaving 7 bases between them. The chain's CDR3 is CASFTYQETQYF. CDR3 in DNA: TGTGCCAGCTTTACGTACCAAGAGACCCAGTACTTC.

This chain connects TRBV7-2 to TRBJ2-3; 12 positions agree with TRBD2. Trimming at V came to 6 bases and at J to 5 bases, leaving 9 bases not matched to a gene. The CDR3 sequence is 16 residues long. The germline gives CDR1 SGHTA, CDR2 FQGNSA. This CDR3 reads CASSSRGGLAGDTQYF. CDR3 sequence (DNA): TGTGCCAGCAGTTCCCGCGGGGGACTAGCGGGAGATACGCAGTATTTT.

The chain couples TRBV20-1 to TRBJ2-7; D is unclear. V was shortened by 3 bases and J by 7 bases, with 16 bases between the two germline ends. The CDR3 has 13 amino acids. Germline V gene sequence: CDR1 DFQATT, CDR2 SNEGSKA (reference sequence). CDR3: CSASGFPLGEQYF. The DNA for the CDR3 is TGCAGTGCTAGTGGTTTCCCCCTCGGTGAGCAGTACTTC.

This clonotype occurred many times. The gene calls are TRBV5-4 and TRBJ2-7; a weak D match, TRBD2 (6 bases). The CDR3 is 14 residues long. Trimming shortened V by 4 bases and J by 3 bases, and 14 bases separated the two germline ends. The germline V gene encodes CDR1 SGHNT and CDR2 YYREEE (reference sequence). The CDR3 DNA reads TGTGCCAGCAGCCTACAGGCGGAGGGCTACGAGCAGTACTTC. Encoded protein: CASSLQAEGYEQYF.

This clonotype occurred many times. The chain links TRBV12-5 to TRBJ1-2; D gene ambiguous. The CDR3 totals 12 residues. Trimming shortened V by 5 bases and J by 6 bases, and 10 bases separated the two germline ends. CDR1 is LGHNT, CDR2 FRNRAP, per germline. CDR3 amino acids: CASGPRQDGYTF. CDR3 sequence (DNA): TGTGCTAGTGGTCCGAGGCAGGATGGCTACACCTTC.

V and J are TRBV7-2 and TRBJ2-5, with TRBD2 identical over 7 bases. The J call may be incorrect, as the DNA end agrees better with TRBJ2-1. The V gene's germline CDR1 is SGHTA and CDR2 FQGNSA. The CDR3 is 13 amino acids. CDR3 coding DNA: TGTGCCAGCAGCCAAGGGAGGGACAATGAGCAGTTCTTC. Amino acids: CASSQGRDNEQFF.

This clonotype was counted ten times or more. The chain joins TRBV2 to TRBJ2-6, with 10 bases aligning to TRBD1. The CDR3 is 16 amino acids. Trimming removed 9 bases from V and 3 bases from J; junction bases left unmatched: 8. CDR1 and CDR2 (germline): SNHLY, FYNNEI. As DNA, the CDR3 is TGTGCCAGTGAGACAGGGGGCGCATTTGGGGCCAACGTCCTGACTTTC. Translated: CASETGGAFGANVLTF.

This clonotype has only one observation. The J gene is TRBJ2-7, the V gene TRBV2; 8 positions match TRBD1. V gave up 7 bases and J gave up 5 bases; unmatched junction bases: 4. The CDR3 runs to 12 residues. The V gene's germline CDR1 is SNHLY and CDR2 FYNNEI. The CDR3 nucleotides read TGTGCCAGCAAGGACAGGGCGGACGAGCAGTACTTC. It codes for CASKDRADEQYF.

The rearrangement uses TRBV5-8 and TRBJ1-2; no firm D call. Trimming stripped 3 bases from V and 8 bases from J, with 11 bases between. The CDR3 has 12 residues. Looked up from germline, CDR1 is SGHTS and CDR2 is YDEGEE. In DNA form, the CDR3 reads TGTGCCAGCAGCTATGCATCGGACGGCTACACCTTC. This gives the protein CASSYASDGYTF.

This clonotype has a count of ten or more. The chain combines TRBV5-1 with TRBJ2-2; TRBD2 agrees at 7 bases. The V gene's germline CDR1 is SGHRS and CDR2 YFSETQ. CDR3 length: 14 amino acids. V dropped 8 bases and J dropped 7; count of bases not matched to a gene: 11. CDR3 DNA: TGCGCCAGTACTTTCGCGGGAGTAGTCGGGGAGCTGTTTTTT. Its protein product is CASTFAGVVGELFF.